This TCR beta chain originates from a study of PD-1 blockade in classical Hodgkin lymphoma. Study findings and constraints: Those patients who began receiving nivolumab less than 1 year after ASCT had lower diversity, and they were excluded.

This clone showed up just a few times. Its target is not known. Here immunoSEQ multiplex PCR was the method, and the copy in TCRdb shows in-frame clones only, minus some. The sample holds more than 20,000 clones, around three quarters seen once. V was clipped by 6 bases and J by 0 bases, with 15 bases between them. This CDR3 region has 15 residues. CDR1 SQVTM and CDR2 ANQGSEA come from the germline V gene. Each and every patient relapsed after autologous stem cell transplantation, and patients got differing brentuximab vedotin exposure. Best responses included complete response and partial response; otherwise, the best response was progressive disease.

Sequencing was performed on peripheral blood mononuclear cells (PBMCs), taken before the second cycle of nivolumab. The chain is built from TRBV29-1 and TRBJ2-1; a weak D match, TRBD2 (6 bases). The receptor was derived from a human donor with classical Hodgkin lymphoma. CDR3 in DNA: TGCAGCGTCGAGGAGGGCCGGAGCTCCTACAATGAGCAGTTCTTC. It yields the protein CSVEEGRSSYNEQFF.